These 13 T cell receptor beta chains share one sample of origin, sequenced in a study of T cell changes during pregnancy in multiple sclerosis. The data were produced by immunoSEQ multiplex PCR, yet TCRdb's version contains in-frame clones alone and is incomplete. The data contain tens of thousands of clones, approximately 90% of them singletons. The sample in question was CD4+ T cells from peripheral blood mononuclear cells, obtained in the second trimester of pregnancy. The receptors originated from a female donor in good health, enrolled as a control in a pregnancy study.

CDR3 loop: CASSLAPGQANTEAFF. The CDR3 coding sequence is TGCGCCAGCAGCCTGGCCCCGGGACAGGCGAACACTGAAGCTTTCTTT. J is TRBJ1-1 and V is TRBV4-3, with 8 bases lining up with TRBD1. The trim removed 4 bases at V and 1 base at J, leaving 8 bases unmatched. Per the germline V gene, CDR1 is LGHNA and CDR2 is YSLEER. The CDR3 is 16 amino acids.

The V gene is TRBV11-3, the J gene TRBJ1-1, with TRBD1 matching 7 bases. The CDR3 has 14 amino acids. The trim removed 5 bases at V and 0 bases at J, leaving 3 bases unmatched. Germline V CDR1 and CDR2: SGHNT, YENEEA. The CDR3 here is CASSRTGVNTEAFF. CDR3 nucleotide sequence: TGTGCCAGCAGCCGAACAGGGGTGAACACTGAAGCTTTCTTT. The full variable domain, completed using reference TRBV11-3 and TRBJ1-1, is EAGVVQSPRYKIIEKKQPVAFWCNPISGHNTLYWYLQNLGQGPELLIRYENEEAVDDSQLPKDRFSAERLKGVDSTLKIQPAELGDSAVYLCASSRTGVNTEAFFGQGTRLTVV.

This clone was counted a few times. The rearrangement links TRBV30 to TRBJ1-6, with D possibly being TRBD1 (5 bases). Germline V gene lookup returns CDR1 GTSNPN and CDR2 SVGIG (reference sequence). V was clipped by 1 base and J by 2 bases, with 6 bases between them. There are 14 residues in the CDR3. CDR3 nucleotide sequence: TGTGCCTGGAGTGGGGGCGCCTATAATTCACCCCTCCACTTT. Its translation is CAWSGGAYNSPLHF.

The gene calls are TRBV27 and TRBJ2-7, with D maybe TRBD2 (7 bases). Per germline, CDR1 MNHEY and CDR2 SMNVEV (reference sequence). The CDR3 runs to 18 residues. V gave up 1 base and J gave up 3 bases, with 22 bases separating them. The CDR3 loop reads CASSLFAPGGGDIYEQYF. The CDR3 DNA follows: TGTGCCAGCAGTTTATTTGCCCCGGGTGGGGGGGACATCTACGAGCAGTACTTC.

The sample holds a few counts of this clone. The genes are TRBV30 and TRBJ1-1; possible D gene TRBD1, 6 bases. Deletions cut 2 bases from V and 2 bases from J, with 9 bases between. The CDR3 runs to 13 residues. Germline CDR1 is GTSNPN and CDR2 is SVGIG (reference sequence). Here the CDR3 reads CAWSRQENTEAFF. In DNA, the CDR3 is TGTGCCTGGAGTAGACAGGAAAACACTGAAGCTTTCTTT.

The V and J genes are TRBV11-3 and TRBJ1-1; 8 nucleotides line up with TRBD1. The CDR3 sequence is 15 residues long. From germline, CDR1 is SGHNT and CDR2 YENEEA. V shed 5 bases, J shed 3 bases, and the junction held 8 bases outside the gene matches. As DNA, the CDR3 is TGTGCCAGCAGCCATCCAGGGGGCGGTGACACTGAAGCTTTCTTT. It translates to CASSHPGGGDTEAFF.

This clone was counted a few times. This chain uses TRBV5-5 with TRBJ1-1; 11 bases line up with TRBD1. J gave up 4 bases and V 4 bases, and 9 bases lay outside the gene matches. Germline V gene sequence: CDR1 SGHKS, CDR2 YYEKEE (reference sequence). The CDR3 extends over 16 amino acids. The CDR3, as DNA: TGTGCCAGCAGCCCAACGGACAGGGGGCTTGGCACTGAAGCTTTCTTT. Translation gives CASSPTDRGLGTEAFF.

The chain combines TRBV5-1 with TRBJ1-1; D gene ambiguous. V lost 2 bases to trimming and J lost 4 bases, with 12 bases between them. This CDR3 comprises 14 residues. The germline V gene has CDR1 SGHRS and CDR2 YFSETQ. CDR3 nucleotides: TGCGCCAGCAGCTTTAGGAGGGAGGGCACTGAAGCTTTCTTT. Residues: CASSFRREGTEAFF.

The chain employs TRBV11-2 and TRBJ1-1; D might be TRBD1 (5 bases). CDR3 length: 15 residues. Deletions cut 5 bases from V and 0 bases from J, with 13 bases between. Germline V CDR1 and CDR2: SGHAT, FQNNGV. The CDR3 DNA sequence: TGTGCCAGCAGCCACGGGACTGTAGTGAACACTGAAGCTTTCTTT. Amino acids: CASSHGTVVNTEAFF.

The CDR3 loop reads CAWSVKGISDTQYF. For the CDR3, the DNA is TGTGCCTGGAGTGTGAAGGGGATTTCAGATACGCAGTATTTT. The chain employs TRBV30 and TRBJ2-3, with a weak D call TRBD1 (5 bases). Between the trimmed V and J ends, which lost 0 bases and 4 bases, there was a span of 11 bases. The CDR3 contains 14 residues. The germline gives CDR1 GTSNPN, CDR2 SVGIG (reference sequence). The entire variable domain, with the rest obtained from reference TRBV30 and TRBJ2-3, is as follows: SQTIHQWPATLVQPVGSPLSLECTVEGTSNPNLYWYRQAAGRGLQLLFYSVGIGQISSEVPQNLSASRPQDRQFILSSKKLLLSDSGFYLCAWSVKGISDTQYFGPGTRLTVL.

The chain has TRBV4-3 and TRBJ1-2; weak D call: TRBD1 (6 bases). Germline CDR1 reads LGHNA; CDR2 reads YSLEER. The CDR3 is 15 amino acids. V was trimmed by 5 bases and J by 3 bases, leaving 16 bases between them. In nucleotides, the CDR3 is TGCGCCAGCAGCTCGCAACAGGGTGGCTACTATGGCTACACCTTC. Its protein is CASSSQQGGYYGYTF.

CDR3 region: CAWGDTATYGYTF. The CDR3 nucleotides read TGTGCCTGGGGGGACACGGCGACCTATGGCTACACCTTC. This chain connects TRBV30 to TRBJ1-2; a weak D match, TRBD1 (6 bases). This CDR3 contains 13 residues. The ends were cut back, 5 bases at V and 4 bases at J, with 14 bases in the middle. Germline V gene lookup returns CDR1 GTSNPN and CDR2 SVGIG (reference sequence). Combining the CDR3 with reference TRBV30 and TRBJ1-2 gives the whole variable domain SQTIHQWPATLVQPVGSPLSLECTVEGTSNPNLYWYRQAAGRGLQLLFYSVGIGQISSEVPQNLSASRPQDRQFILSSKKLLLSDSGFYLCAWGDTATYGYTFGSGTRLTVV.

The rearrangement links TRBV5-4 to TRBJ2-7; the match to TRBD2 covers 8 bases. The CDR3 is made up of 19 amino acids. Germline CDR1 and CDR2: SGHNT and YYREEE (reference sequence). The J segment lost 4 bases and the V segment lost 9 bases, leaving 27 bases of the junction unmatched. The DNA of the CDR3 is TGTGCCACATCCGGCGGGATGGGCTTTAGCGGACTAGCTGGGTACGAGCAGTACTTC. This encodes CATSGGMGFSGLAGYEQYF.